A single sample is the source of the 6 T cell receptor beta chains below, sequenced in a study of human versus mouse CDR3 diversity and MHC coevolution. This table comes from immunoSEQ multiplex PCR, and its TCRdb copy is limited to in-frame clones, with some not included. The data contain tens of thousands of clones, 93% of them singletons. Material for sequencing was naive CD4+ T cells from blood. Indicated subset: CD45RO-negative CD62L-positive naive CD4 T cells. All receptors derive from a person between 25 and 69 years old in good health.

The chain employs TRBV10-3 and TRBJ1-1; D not certain. V was shortened by 0 bases and J by 0 bases, with 5 bases between the two germline ends. Germline V gene lookup returns CDR1 ENHRY and CDR2 SYGVKD. This CDR3 comprises 14 residues. DNA of the CDR3: TGTGCCATCAGTGAGTCACTGATGAACACTGAAGCTTTCTTT. It yields the protein CAISESLMNTEAFF.

The V and J genes are TRBV30 and TRBJ2-7; 7 bases are shared with TRBD1. Germline lookup yields CDR1 GTSNPN and CDR2 SVGIG (reference sequence). V lost 0 bases to trimming and J lost 4 bases; unmatched junction nucleotides: 6. The CDR3 runs to 14 residues. The CDR3 reads CAWSVSTGWYEQYF. In DNA, the CDR3 is TGTGCCTGGAGTGTTTCGACAGGGTGGTACGAGCAGTACTTC.

V is TRBV28 and J is TRBJ1-5; a possible D gene is TRBD1 (6 bases). Germline assignment: CDR1 MDHEN and CDR2 SYDVKM. This CDR3 spans 16 amino acids. V was clipped by 2 bases and J by 3 bases, with 14 bases between them. The CDR3 DNA sequence: TGTGCCAGCAGTTTAAACAGAGCGGGGGCCAATCAGCCCCAGCATTTT. It codes for CASSLNRAGANQPQHF. The full variable domain, with the rest looked up from reference TRBV28 and TRBJ1-5, is DVKVTQSSRYLVKRTGEKVFLECVQDMDHENMFWYRQDPGLGLRLIYFSYDVKMKEKGDIPEGYSVSREKKERFSLILESASTNQTSMYLCASSLNRAGANQPQHFGDGTRLSIL.

The chain is built from TRBV5-1 and TRBJ2-5; 9 bases agree with TRBD1. After removal of 4 bases from V and 3 bases from J, the junction contained 7 bases not matched to a gene. CDR1 is SGHRS and CDR2 is YFSETQ in the germline V gene. The CDR3 sequence is 15 residues long. Here the CDR3 DNA reads TGCGCCAGCAGCATCGGGACAGGGTGGGAAGAGACCCAGTACTTC. Protein: CASSIGTGWEETQYF.

The rearrangement uses TRBV14 and TRBJ2-7; D call uncertain. The V end lost 2 bases, the J end lost 0 bases, and 11 bases lay between the germline ends. The germline V gene has CDR1 SGHDN and CDR2 FVKESK. The CDR3 has 15 amino acids. CDR3 protein: CASSQSPLSSYEQYF. As DNA, the CDR3 is TGTGCCAGCAGCCAATCTCCCCTTAGCTCCTACGAGCAGTACTTC.

The chain employs TRBV27 and TRBJ1-1, with no clear D. Germline assignment: CDR1 MNHEY and CDR2 SMNVEV (reference sequence). The ends were cut back, 4 bases at V and 1 base at J, with 13 bases in the middle. CDR3 length: 15 residues. Written as DNA, the CDR3 is TGTGCCAGCAGTTATACGGCGGGATCGAACACTGAAGCTTTCTTT. Residues: CASSYTAGSNTEAFF.